This T cell receptor (beta chain) was profiled in a study of shared clonotypes between healthy human individuals. Germline lookup yields CDR1 SEHNR and CDR2 FQNEAQ (reference sequence). The CDR3 runs to 15 residues. V lost 0 bases and J 1 base, leaving 9 bases between the germline ends. Data came from immunoSEQ multiplex PCR; TCRdb stores just in-frame clones and leaves some out. The repertoire consists of under 650,000 clones, with 90% to 97% occurring once and the leading ten covering approximately 0.06%. This chain connects TRBV7-9 to TRBJ1-1; D is uncertain. The TCR sequence derives from a woman aged 25-40 years in good health. Sequencing was performed on naive CD4+ T cells sorted from blood. The subset was: CD45RA+ positively selected. This CDR3 is CASSLAQGKNTEAFF. DNA of the CDR3: TGTGCCAGCAGCTTAGCGCAAGGGAAGAACACTGAAGCTTTCTTT.